Each of the 11 T cell receptor beta chains below was sequenced from the same sample in a study of T cell changes during pregnancy in multiple sclerosis. Only in-frame clones appear in the TCRdb table, and some are missing; sequencing was by immunoSEQ multiplex PCR. The top ten clones hold approximately 1% of a sample with tens of thousands of clones, approximately 95% of them seen once. The sample here was peripheral blood, taken in the first trimester of pregnancy. The source is a female donor with multiple sclerosis, enrolled in a pregnancy study.

V gene TRBV5-1 combines with J gene TRBJ2-5; D is unclear. The CDR3 consists of 14 residues. Germline CDR1 SGHRS, CDR2 YFSETQ. The V gene lost 0 bases and the J gene lost 2 bases, with 8 bases spanning the gap. The CDR3 reads CASSLGYSQETQYF. CDR3 DNA sequence: TGCGCCAGCAGCTTGGGTTACAGTCAAGAGACCCAGTACTTC.

This chain links TRBV5-1 with TRBJ1-1; D is uncertain. CDR1 and CDR2 (germline): SGHRS, YFSETQ. Trimming stripped 1 base from V and 7 bases from J, with 5 bases between. The CDR3 spans 11 residues. CDR3 protein: CASSLNGEAFF. The CDR3 DNA sequence: TGCGCCAGCAGCTTGAACGGTGAAGCTTTCTTT.

CDR3 in DNA: TGCGCCAGCAGCCCGGTCGGGGAAGCTAACTATGGCTACACCTTC. Translating gives CASSPVGEANYGYTF. The V and J genes are TRBV5-1 and TRBJ1-2; D remains ambiguous. Germline CDR1 is SGHRS and CDR2 is YFSETQ. The ends were cut back, 4 bases at V and 0 bases at J, with 13 bases in the middle. The CDR3 has 15 amino acids.

The chain combines TRBV5-4 with TRBJ1-6; 7 bases are shared with TRBD1. The junction had 12 bases not matched to a gene; V was cut back by 5 bases and J by 7 bases. The germline V gene has CDR1 SGHNT and CDR2 YYREEE (reference sequence). There are 16 residues in the CDR3. CDR3 nucleotide sequence: TGTGCCAGCAGGGATCGACAGGGCCAGAGAAATTCACCCCTCCACTTT. Its translation is CASRDRQGQRNSPLHF.

The rearrangement joins TRBV6-1 to TRBJ2-3, with 9 bases identical to TRBD2. The germline V gene has CDR1 MNHNS and CDR2 SASEGT. With V trimmed by 7 bases and J by 5 bases, 7 bases remained unmatched. CDR3 length: 14 residues. The CDR3 DNA reads as TGTGCCAGCATAGTGCGGGGGGGCAAAGATACGCAGTATTTT. This gives the protein CASIVRGGKDTQYF.

The CDR3 sequence is CASSTTGGYGYTF. CDR3 DNA: TGTGCCAGCAGTACCACAGGGGGCTATGGCTACACCTTC. The chain carries TRBV6-5 and TRBJ1-2; TRBD1 aligns across 8 bases. Germline V gene lookup returns CDR1 MNHEY and CDR2 SVGAGI. Trimming cost V 5 bases and J 4 bases; bases outside gene matches: 3. This CDR3 spans 13 amino acids.

The chain has TRBV27 and TRBJ2-2, with D unresolved. The CDR3 is 12 residues long. Germline assignment: CDR1 MNHEY and CDR2 SMNVEV (reference sequence). V gave up 5 bases and J gave up 3 bases, with 4 bases separating them. CDR3 nucleotides: TGTGCCAGCAGTCCTTACACCGGGGAGCTGTTTTTT. Protein: CASSPYTGELFF.

The chain employs TRBV5-5 and TRBJ1-4, with 7 positions matching TRBD1. The CDR3 runs 16 residues. The V and J ends lost 3 bases and 3 bases, in that order; junction bases with no gene match: 8. CDR1 and CDR2 from the germline V gene are SGHKS and YYEKEE (reference sequence). The CDR3 here is CASSSVPGQSNEKLFF. The CDR3 nucleotides read TGTGCCAGCAGCTCAGTCCCGGGACAGTCTAATGAAAAACTGTTTTTT. Supplemented by reference TRBV5-5 and TRBJ1-4, the full variable domain reads DAGVTQSPTHLIKTRGQQVTLRCSPISGHKSVSWYQQVLGQGPQFIFQYYEKEERGRGNFPDRFSARQFPNYSSELNVNALLLGDSALYLCASSSVPGQSNEKLFFGSGTQLSVL.

CDR3 loop: CSAPSYNEQFF. Here the CDR3 DNA reads TGCAGTGCTCCCAGCTACAATGAGCAGTTCTTC. The chain has TRBV20-1 and TRBJ2-1; the D is unclear. V lost 5 bases and J lost 3, with 5 bases in between. The V gene's germline CDR1 is DFQATT and CDR2 SNEGSKA (reference sequence). The CDR3 sequence is 11 residues long.

The gene calls are TRBV10-3 and TRBJ1-1; 12 nucleotides match TRBD1. Germline V gene sequence: CDR1 ENHRY, CDR2 SYGVKD. CDR3 length: 15 residues. With V trimmed by 10 bases and J by 4 bases, 10 bases remained unmatched. The CDR3 DNA reads as TGTGCCACCTGGGGACAGGGGGCTGAAAGCACTGAAGCTTTCTTT. Translating gives CATWGQGAESTEAFF.

CDR3 coding DNA: TGTGCCAGCAGCTTTCATCACCCAGTAAGGAGTGACACTGAAGCTTTCTTT. It is translated as CASSFHHPVRSDTEAFF. The rearrangement uses TRBV7-6 and TRBJ1-1; D unresolved. Trimming removed 3 bases from V and 3 bases from J, with 20 bases in between. The CDR3 is made up of 17 amino acids. The germline CDR1 and CDR2 sequences are SGHVS and FNYEAQ.